This T cell receptor beta chain was recorded in a study of molecular identifiers for immune sequencing clone quantification. Regarding the study as a whole: One cell's worth of spiked Jurkat TCR RNA was reportedly detectable among about a million naive cells.

TCRdb passed the PCR reads through MiXCR, listing each CDR3 protein once. The sample shows around 94,000 distinct CDR3 sequences, less than 35% of them seen only once. Notes on this clonotype: Its target is not known.

V lost 5 bases to trimming and J lost 3 bases; unmatched junction nucleotides: 15. The CDR3 contains 18 residues. Germline values: CDR1 SEHNR, CDR2 FQNEAQ (reference sequence). The receptor comes from a human donor in good health. Some libraries in this study had Jurkat cell RNA spiked in. Material: naive CD8+ T cells from blood, with Jurkat cell RNA spiked in. As to subset: FACS-sorted CD8+CD4-CCR7+CD45RA+ naive T cells. The rearrangement joins TRBV7-9 to TRBJ2-7, with 11 bases that match TRBD1. The chain's CDR3 is CASSPAAPGTGGLYEQYF. The DNA for the CDR3 is TGTGCCAGCAGCCCCGCGGCCCCCGGGACAGGGGGTCTCTACGAGCAGTACTTC.